This TCR beta chain emerged from a study of response to subunit inactivated influenza vaccine. Study-wide findings and caveats: The authors put forward the suggestion that each seasonal influenza vaccination may bring in only a limited number of new T cells.

TCRdb ran MiXCR on the RT-PCR reads and lists one entry per CDR3 protein. The sample lists 430,000 or so distinct CDR3 sequences; about 10% were seen once. Looked up from germline, CDR1 is SGHTA and CDR2 is FQGNSA. The CDR3 contains 14 residues. V was pared by 3 bases and J by 3 bases, with 5 bases of the junction left unmatched. Comments on this clonotype: Its matching antigen is unknown.

The clonotype originates from a man between 45 and 60 years old who received an inactivated influenza vaccine. This sequence joins TRBV7-2 and TRBJ2-7, with 7 bases aligning to TRBD1. The sample here was PBMCs from blood, taken roughly 46 days after vaccination. In DNA, the CDR3 is TGTGCCAGCAGCTTTGACAGGGCCTTCTACGAGCAGTACTTC. Protein product: CASSFDRAFYEQYF.